These 19 T cell receptor beta chains originate from one sample sequenced in a study of cytotoxic CD8 clonotypes in ibrutinib-treated CLL. TCRdb's table, derived via immunoSEQ multiplex PCR, lists solely in-frame clones and lacks some. The sample shows under 300,000 clones, 60% to 75% of them seen only once. The material was PBMCs, obtained after 24 months of ibrutinib treatment. The receptors derive from a human donor with chronic lymphocytic leukemia.

This chain uses TRBV11-2 with TRBJ2-7; TRBD2 matches at 9 bases. Germline V gene data show CDR1 as SGHAT and CDR2 as FQNNGV. This CDR3 region has 15 residues. The junction had 8 bases not matched to a gene; V was cut back by 2 bases and J by 6 bases. This CDR3 is CASSLYIAGASEQYF. CDR3 in DNA: TGTGCCAGCAGCTTATATATAGCGGGAGCGTCCGAGCAGTACTTC.

CDR3 coding DNA: TGTGCCAGCAGCTTAGCTACCGGGACAAACTACGAGCAGTACTTC. Amino acids: CASSLATGTNYEQYF. The chain is built from TRBV11-2 and TRBJ2-7, with D possibly TRBD1 on 6 matching bases. Germline V gives CDR1 SGHAT, CDR2 FQNNGV. V was cut by 1 base and J by 3 bases, with 13 bases left in between. This CDR3 has 15 residues.

This clone appeared once. CDR3 nucleotides: TGTGCCAGCAGCTTTGGGGACAGCTATGGCTACACCTTC. Residues: CASSFGDSYGYTF. V and J are TRBV7-9 and TRBJ1-2; 7 positions match TRBD1. This CDR3 contains 13 residues. After removal of 3 bases from V and 4 bases from J, the junction contained 2 bases not matched to a gene. Germline V gives CDR1 SEHNR, CDR2 FQNEAQ (reference sequence).

The chain carries TRBV5-1 and TRBJ1-1, with 9 bases fitting TRBD1. The CDR3 is 15 amino acids. From germline, CDR1 is SGHRS and CDR2 YFSETQ. Unmatched junction bases numbered 4, after V lost 3 bases and J lost 1 base. The CDR3 reads CASSWDRVPNTEAFF. The CDR3 DNA reads as TGCGCCAGCAGCTGGGACAGGGTCCCGAACACTGAAGCTTTCTTT. Combining the CDR3 with reference TRBV5-1 and TRBJ1-1 gives the whole variable domain KAGVTQTPRYLIKTRGQQVTLSCSPISGHRSVSWYQQTPGQGLQFLFEYFSETQRNKGNFPGRFSGRQFSNSRSEMNVSTLELGDSALYLCASSWDRVPNTEAFFGQGTRLTVV.

This chain joins TRBV28 and TRBJ2-1, with 7 bases fitting TRBD1. V was clipped by 3 bases and J by 6 bases; unmatched bases: 8. Germline CDR1 is MDHEN and CDR2 is SYDVKM. This CDR3 has 15 amino acids. This chain's CDR3 is CASSFPRDRPNEQFF. CDR3 DNA: TGTGCCAGCAGTTTTCCCCGGGACAGACCCAATGAGCAGTTCTTC. Full variable domain (remainder filled in from reference TRBV28 and TRBJ2-1): DVKVTQSSRYLVKRTGEKVFLECVQDMDHENMFWYRQDPGLGLRLIYFSYDVKMKEKGDIPEGYSVSREKKERFSLILESASTNQTSMYLCASSFPRDRPNEQFFGPGTRLTVL.

V gene TRBV6-5 combines with J gene TRBJ2-2, with 7 bases fitting TRBD2. CDR1 and CDR2 (germline): MNHEY, SVGAGI. The CDR3 spans 15 residues. Trimming at V came to 9 bases and at J to 4 bases, leaving 11 bases not matched to a gene. The CDR3 DNA follows: TGTGCCAGTAAAAGGGCTAGCGGAATCACCGGGGAGCTGTTTTTT. Amino acid sequence: CASKRASGITGELFF.

This clone was seen a handful of times. The gene calls are TRBV29-1 and TRBJ2-7; D gene uncertain. CDR1 and CDR2 from the germline V gene are SQVTM and ANQGSEA. The CDR3 covers 13 residues. V was shortened by 6 bases and J by 0 bases, with 12 bases between the two germline ends. The CDR3 is CSVSGVPSYEQYF. As DNA, the CDR3 is TGCAGCGTATCCGGCGTACCCTCCTACGAGCAGTACTTC.

The chain uses TRBV6-1 and TRBJ1-5; D uncertain. Trimming shortened V by 5 bases and J by 0 bases, and 11 bases separated the two germline ends. The CDR3 is 15 amino acids. CDR1 is MNHNS and CDR2 is SASEGT in the germline V gene. CDR3 DNA: TGTGCCAGCAGTTCTCAAGGGAATAGCAATCAGCCCCAGCATTTT. This gives the protein CASSSQGNSNQPQHF.

The J gene is TRBJ1-5, the V gene TRBV27; 7 bases align to TRBD1. CDR1 and CDR2 (germline): MNHEY, SMNVEV (reference sequence). V lost 4 bases, J lost 1 base, and 4 bases stayed unmatched. There are 15 residues in the CDR3. The CDR3, as DNA: TGTGCCAGCAGTTCCTCGGACAGGAGCAATCAGCCCCAGCATTTT. The encoded protein is CASSSSDRSNQPQHF.

The chain is built from TRBV5-1 and TRBJ1-3; the D is unclear. Trimming left V 0 bases short and J 0 bases short, with 7 bases between. This CDR3 has 15 residues. Germline V gene lookup returns CDR1 SGHRS and CDR2 YFSETQ. Here the CDR3 DNA reads TGCGCCAGCAGCTTGGGTAGGAGCTCTGGAAACACCATATATTTT. Protein product: CASSLGRSSGNTIYF.

The V call is TRBV6-5, the J call TRBJ1-4, with D unresolved. Germline CDR1 MNHEY, CDR2 SVGAGI. This CDR3 is 15 amino acids long. V was shortened by 6 bases and J by 3 bases, with 14 bases between the two germline ends. CDR3 residues: CASRGIERANEKLFF. DNA for the CDR3: TGTGCCAGCAGGGGGATAGAACGCGCTAATGAAAAACTGTTTTTT.

The chain has TRBV29-1 and TRBJ1-1; 12 nucleotides line up with TRBD1. Germline-derived CDR1 and CDR2 are SQVTM and ANQGSEA. The CDR3 totals 12 residues. V dropped 7 bases and J dropped 5; count of bases not matched to a gene: 2. The CDR3 nucleotides read TGCAGCGGGGACAGGGGGCTTACTGAAGCTTTCTTT. Amino acid sequence: CSGDRGLTEAFF.

This rearrangement joins TRBV18 to TRBJ1-1; perhaps TRBD1 as D (6 bases). Germline V lookup: CDR1 KGHSH, CDR2 LQKENI. The CDR3 covers 17 residues. V was pared by 5 bases and J by 0 bases, with 19 bases between. In nucleotides, the CDR3 is TGTGCCAGCTCAGCCAGGGGCCCTCATTCGATGAACACTGAAGCTTTCTTT. Translation gives CASSARGPHSMNTEAFF. The full variable domain, with the rest looked up from reference TRBV18 and TRBJ1-1, is NAGVMQNPRHLVRRRGQEARLRCSPMKGHSHVYWYRQLPEEGLKFMVYLQKENIIDESGMPKERFSAEFPKEGPSILRIQQVVRGDSAAYFCASSARGPHSMNTEAFFGQGTRLTVV.

This clone occurred a few times. This chain links TRBV18 with TRBJ2-3; D ambiguous. Germline CDR1 reads KGHSH; CDR2 reads LQKENI. The CDR3 sequence is 12 residues long. Trimming removed 5 bases at V and 4 bases at J, with 7 bases between. This chain's CDR3 is CASSSSSDTQYF. In nucleotides, the CDR3 is TGTGCCAGCTCATCCTCCTCAGATACGCAGTATTTT.

The gene calls are TRBV21-1 and TRBJ2-7; no DNA check was done on the table's D call, TRBD2. TRBV21-1 is flagged as a pseudogene. The CDR3 totals 16 residues. The CDR3 DNA sequence: TGTGCCAGCAGCCTCCCCGGGGGGGGGATCTTACGGGAGCAGTACTTC. The encoded protein is CASSLPGGGILREQYF.

V is TRBV7-9 and J is TRBJ2-3; 11 bases map to TRBD2. This CDR3 has 16 amino acids. CDR1 is SEHNR and CDR2 is FQNEAQ in the germline V gene (reference sequence). Trimming at V came to 4 bases and at J to 2 bases, leaving 5 bases not matched to a gene. The chain's CDR3 is CASSSASGGPTDTQYF. For the CDR3, the DNA is TGTGCCAGCAGCTCAGCTAGCGGGGGGCCCACAGATACGCAGTATTTT.

The CDR3 DNA reads as TGCGCCAGCAGTGACCCGGGAGCTGTAGATACGCAGTATTTT. This translates into CASSDPGAVDTQYF. This chain links TRBV10-1 with TRBJ2-3; D might be TRBD2 (6 bases). Trimming took off 3 bases at V and 5 bases at J, with 12 bases between the two ends. The CDR3 totals 14 residues. The germline CDR1 and CDR2 sequences are WNHNN and SYGVQD (reference sequence).

The chain joins TRBV6-1 to TRBJ2-5; 7 bases are a match to TRBD1. J was trimmed by 1 base and V by 1 base; bases with no gene match: 3. Per germline, CDR1 MNHNS and CDR2 SASEGT. The CDR3 consists of 15 residues. For the CDR3, the DNA is TGTGCCAGCAGTGAAGAGGGGGCTGTCCAAGAGACCCAGTACTTC. This codes for CASSEEGAVQETQYF.

The CDR3 loop is CASDTSGANVLTF. CDR3 coding DNA: TGTGCCTCTGACACCTCTGGGGCCAACGTCCTGACTTTC. The chain is built from TRBV30 and TRBJ2-6; D remains unclear. V was clipped by 7 bases and J by 0 bases, with 7 bases between them. Germline CDR1 and CDR2: GTSNPN and SVGIG (reference sequence). This CDR3 region has 13 residues.